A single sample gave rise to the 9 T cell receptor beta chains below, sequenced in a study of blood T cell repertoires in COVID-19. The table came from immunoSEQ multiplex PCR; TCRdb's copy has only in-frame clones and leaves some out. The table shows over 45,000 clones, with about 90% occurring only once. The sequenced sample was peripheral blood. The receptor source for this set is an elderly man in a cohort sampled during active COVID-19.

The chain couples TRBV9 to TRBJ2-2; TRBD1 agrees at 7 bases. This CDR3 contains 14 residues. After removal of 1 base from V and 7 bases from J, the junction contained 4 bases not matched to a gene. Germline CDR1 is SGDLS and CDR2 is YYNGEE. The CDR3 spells CASSVSGTDGELFF. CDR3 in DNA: TGTGCCAGCAGCGTATCCGGGACAGACGGGGAGCTGTTTTTT. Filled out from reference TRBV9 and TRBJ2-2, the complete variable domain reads DSGVTQTPKHLITATGQRVTLRCSPRSGDLSVYWYQQSLDQGLQFLIQYYNGEERAKGNILERFSAQQFPDLHSELNLSSLELGDSALYFCASSVSGTDGELFFGEGSRLTVL.

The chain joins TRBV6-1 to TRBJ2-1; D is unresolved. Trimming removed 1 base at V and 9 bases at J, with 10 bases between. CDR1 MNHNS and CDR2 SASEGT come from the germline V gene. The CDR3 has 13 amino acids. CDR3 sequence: CASSEGLSREQFF. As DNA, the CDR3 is TGTGCCAGCAGTGAAGGTCTCAGTCGTGAGCAGTTCTTC.

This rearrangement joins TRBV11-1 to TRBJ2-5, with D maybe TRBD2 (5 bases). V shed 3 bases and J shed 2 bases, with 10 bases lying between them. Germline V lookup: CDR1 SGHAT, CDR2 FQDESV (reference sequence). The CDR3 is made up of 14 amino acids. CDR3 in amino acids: CASSLAEVQETQYF. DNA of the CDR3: TGTGCCAGCAGCTTGGCGGAGGTACAAGAGACCCAGTACTTC.

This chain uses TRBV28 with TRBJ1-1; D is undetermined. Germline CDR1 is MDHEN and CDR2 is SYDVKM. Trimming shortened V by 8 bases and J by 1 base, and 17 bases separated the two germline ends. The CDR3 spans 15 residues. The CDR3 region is CASLSRGGKNTEAFF. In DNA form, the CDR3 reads TGTGCCAGCCTTAGCCGTGGCGGGAAGAACACTGAAGCTTTCTTT.

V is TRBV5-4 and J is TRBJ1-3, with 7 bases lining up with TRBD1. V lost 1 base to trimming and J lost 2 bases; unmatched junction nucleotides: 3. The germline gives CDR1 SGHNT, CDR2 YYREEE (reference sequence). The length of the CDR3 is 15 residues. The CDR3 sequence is CASSLSQGAGNTIYF. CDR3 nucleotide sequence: TGTGCCAGCAGCTTGTCTCAGGGGGCTGGAAACACCATATATTTT.

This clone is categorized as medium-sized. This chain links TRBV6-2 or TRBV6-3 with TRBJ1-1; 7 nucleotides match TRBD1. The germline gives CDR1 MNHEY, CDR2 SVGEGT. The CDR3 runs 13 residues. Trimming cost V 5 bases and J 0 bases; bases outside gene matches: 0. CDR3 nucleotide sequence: TGTGCCAGCAGTGGACAGGTGAACACTGAAGCTTTCTTT. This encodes CASSGQVNTEAFF.

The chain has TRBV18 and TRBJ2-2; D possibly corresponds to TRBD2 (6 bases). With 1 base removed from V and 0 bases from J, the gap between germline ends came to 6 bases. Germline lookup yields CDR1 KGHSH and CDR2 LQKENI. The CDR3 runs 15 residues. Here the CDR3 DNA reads TGTGCCAGCTCACCACGGGGGGCGAACACCGGGGAGCTGTTTTTT. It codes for CASSPRGANTGELFF.

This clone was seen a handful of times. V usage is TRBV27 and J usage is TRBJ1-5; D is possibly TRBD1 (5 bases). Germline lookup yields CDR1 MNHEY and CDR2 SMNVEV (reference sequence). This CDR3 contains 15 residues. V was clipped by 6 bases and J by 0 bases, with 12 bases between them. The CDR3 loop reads CASSKRQFSNQPQHF. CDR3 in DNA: TGTGCCAGCAGCAAACGACAGTTTAGCAATCAGCCCCAGCATTTT.

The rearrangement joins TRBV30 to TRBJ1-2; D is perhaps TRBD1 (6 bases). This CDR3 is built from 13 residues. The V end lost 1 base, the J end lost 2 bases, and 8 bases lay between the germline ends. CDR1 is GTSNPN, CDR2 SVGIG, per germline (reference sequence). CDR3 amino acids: CAWSADRNYGYTF. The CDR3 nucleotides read TGTGCCTGGAGTGCCGACAGGAACTATGGCTACACCTTC.